This T cell receptor beta chain was documented in a study of identifying expanded T cells in peripheral blood (dated by TCRdb to the late 2010s). About the full investigation: Technical replicates were generated by sequencing separate aliquots of the same genomic DNA pool, and four replicates were compared pairwise.

Taken from cysteine to phenylalanine, the CDR3 has 15 residues. Only the CDR3 portion is preserved as DNA: 45 bases, with reading frame beginning at the first base. The germline ends are 13 bases apart after V is trimmed by 4 bases and J by 1 base. Sequences SGDLS (CDR1) and YYNGEE (CDR2) are obtained from the germline V gene. The full study reports these points: In all healthy donors, the variance in clone template counts between samples taken about 14 days apart rose significantly as total template count increased. The authors expected that biological variance in healthy repertoires might rise further over much longer intervals, such as months to years. The beta-binomial model significantly reduced the number of clones called differentially abundant and the false-positive rate across all healthy-donor time intervals. Between technical replicates the binomial model flagged approximately 1.2 differentially abundant clones, whereas over roughly two weeks the binomial model flagged about 15 and over approximately 4 weeks approximately 20.

TCRbeta CDR3 regions were profiled by bias-controlled multiplex PCR amplification of genomic DNA with the immunoSEQ Assay. On the authors' methods: The absolute abundance of each unique TCRbeta CDR3 region was quantified after sequences were collapsed and filtered. Differential abundance was assessed using a binomial (Fisher-equivalent) model and a beta-binomial model in which time-dependent variance fitted from healthy donors was added. Any clone with fewer than 5 combined templates was excluded, and a clone was called differentially abundant if its Benjamini-Hochberg FDR was below 0.01. In the beta-binomial model, variance was expressed as a function of the total template count across the two samples, in the form v = (b*log(k)+a)^2. Entries here come from immuneACCESS through TCRdb and include only in-frame sequences with V and J called. Some clones fail to appear in such tables; in the studies checked, an unresolved V gene covers under half of the shortfall, and the cause of the remainder is unknown. That table gives V, J and clone size, and the DNA gave D and trimming. This sample is represented by 91,000 or so clones; roughly 86% of them were singletons. The ten largest account for 3.5% to 4.5% of the sample.

No immune events such as infections were documented for the healthy donors during the collection period. Blood repertoires from healthy donors were used as a training cohort for calibrating time-dependent variance in a beta-binomial model of differential abundance of T-cell clones. The training cohort was composed of approximately ten healthy donors, 3 female and 7 male. The donors were between roughly 25 and 70 years old, with an average age of around 42 years. Obtained from a commercial supplier, whole blood was collected from each healthy donor at three time points set about 2 weeks apart. Genomic DNA was extracted from unsorted whole blood for immunosequencing. On this clone: Its antigen specificity is not known. One base away there is no much larger clone; base qualities are not given.

The chain is encoded by TRBV9 joined to TRBJ2-3, with no reliable assignment of the D segment. Sequencing used blood. This receptor was obtained from a person aged 18 to 70 in good health. The CDR3 region has the sequence CASSLDAVRTDTQYF. The DNA is TGTGCCAGCAGCTTGGACGCAGTCCGCACAGATACGCAGTATTTT.